This T cell receptor beta chain was obtained from a study of cytomegalovirus exposure and HLA in healthy donors. Overall study: Around 180 million T cells yielded roughly 120 million unique TCR beta sequences, as an earlier analysis found.

This clone was observed a handful of times. The V end was cut by 5 bases, the J end by 7 bases, with 26 bases between. CDR1 and CDR2 from the germline V gene are MGHDK and SYGVNS. CDR3 length: 17 amino acids. PCR involved 60 Vbeta and 13 Jbeta primers. The assay was immunoSEQ multiplex PCR, and TCRdb's table has in-frame clones only and misses some. Seen here are around 160,000 clones, roughly 80% observed once, and the top ten hold about 1.9%. The chain employs TRBV25-1 and TRBJ1-2; tentative D call: TRBD1 (6 bases). The receptor's source is a human donor in good health. The specimen was PBMCs. CDR3 protein: CASSSLELTGIGCGYTF. The CDR3 bases are TGTGCCAGCAGTTCTTTAGAGTTAACAGGGATTGGGTGTGGCTACACCTTC.